The sequence of this T cell receptor (beta chain) was determined in a study of Ad26.COV2.S vaccination and SARS-CoV-2 variants. Regarding this clone: Its target is unknown.

The study's findings and limits: In TCR breadth and depth analyses, total T cell responses may have been underestimated. Breadth measured for non-spike TCRs was similar across vaccine and placebo recipients.

This CDR3 comprises 17 residues. The V gene lost 7 bases and the J gene lost 3 bases, with 25 bases spanning the gap. CDR1 and CDR2 (germline): SGHDT, YYEEEE. The method was immunoSEQ multiplex PCR; TCRdb's version includes in-frame clones alone and lacks a portion of them. The sample lists approximately 480,000 clones; around 90% were seen once. Noted treatment: some 20 received Ad26.COV2.S at low or high dose, single or two shots; roughly 5 received placebo; per-sample allocation not given. The investigators took samples on day 63 after the first vaccine or placebo injection. This adult donor, from Boston, was 18-55 years old.

Sequencing was performed on peripheral blood, taken in a trial of Ad26.COV2.S vaccine versus placebo. The V and J genes are TRBV5-6 and TRBJ1-2; D gene uncertain. The TCR originated in a person between 18 and 65 years old who received the Ad26.COV2.S COVID-19 vaccine or a placebo. CDR3 in DNA: TGTGCCAGCTATCATTACGGGCCCGGAGGAGTAGACTATGGCTACACCTTC. It is translated as CASYHYGPGGVDYGYTF.